This T cell receptor beta chain was profiled in a study of blood T cell repertoires in COVID-19. Overall study context: The United States, Italy and Spain provided the acute and convalescent COVID-19 samples. T cells, B-cell-depleted T cells, or PBMCs supplied cDNA or gDNA.

The germline gives CDR1 SGHRS, CDR2 YFSETQ. The CDR3 has 16 amino acids. Trimming cost V 0 bases and J 8 bases; bases outside gene matches: 8. Study processing details: Reference gene primer amplification yielded estimated nucleated cell counts. Sequencing was performed with immunoSEQ multiplex PCR; in TCRdb, only in-frame clones are kept and a portion is missing. The V and J calls and clone size come from that table; D and trimming were worked out from the DNA. Here the sample spans some 62,000 clones, over 75% being singletons. This clone was detected only a few times. The sample taken for sequencing was peripheral blood. The receptor was derived from a human donor in a cohort sampled during active COVID-19. The chain uses TRBV5-1 and TRBJ2-1, with TRBD2 matching 10 bases. CDR3 sequence reads: CASSLGGAGGLHEQFF. The CDR3 bases are TGCGCCAGCAGCTTGGGCGGAGCGGGGGGGCTCCATGAGCAGTTCTTC.